The table lists the clone carrying this T cell receptor beta chain with many counts. The data derive from a study of beta chain features in type 1 diabetes. The CDR3 is 13 residues long. Germline CDR1 MDHEN, CDR2 SYDVKM. V was pared by 5 bases and J by 6 bases, with 11 bases between. Researchers reported sorting CD4+ naive, central memory, regulatory and stem cell-like memory cells via CD45RO/CCR7/CD25/CD127/CD95/CD27. TCRB transcripts that were expressed got sequenced, as all of the isolated RNA had been reverse transcribed. The assay was immunoSEQ multiplex PCR, and TCRdb's table has in-frame clones only and misses some. The table shows fewer than 550,000 clones, with around 10% occurring only once.

Sequencing used naive CD4+ T cells from blood. This chain joins TRBV28 and TRBJ2-1, with D hard to call. This receptor was identified in a woman between 18 and 30 years old in good health. The CDR3 DNA is TGTGCCAGCAGTCCACCAGTGGTCAATGAGCAGTTCTTC. This codes for CASSPPVVNEQFF.